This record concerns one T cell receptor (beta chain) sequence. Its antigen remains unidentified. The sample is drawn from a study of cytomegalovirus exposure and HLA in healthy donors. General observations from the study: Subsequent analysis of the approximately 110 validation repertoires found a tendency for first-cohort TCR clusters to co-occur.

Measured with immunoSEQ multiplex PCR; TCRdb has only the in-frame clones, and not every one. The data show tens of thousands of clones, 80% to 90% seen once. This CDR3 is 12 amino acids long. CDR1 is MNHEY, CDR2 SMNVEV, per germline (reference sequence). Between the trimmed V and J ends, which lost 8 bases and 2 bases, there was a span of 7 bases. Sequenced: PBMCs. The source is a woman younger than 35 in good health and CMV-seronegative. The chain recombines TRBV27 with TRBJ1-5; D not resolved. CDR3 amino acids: CASRSGNQPQHF. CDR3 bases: TGTGCCAGCCGTTCGGGCAATCAGCCCCAGCATTTT.